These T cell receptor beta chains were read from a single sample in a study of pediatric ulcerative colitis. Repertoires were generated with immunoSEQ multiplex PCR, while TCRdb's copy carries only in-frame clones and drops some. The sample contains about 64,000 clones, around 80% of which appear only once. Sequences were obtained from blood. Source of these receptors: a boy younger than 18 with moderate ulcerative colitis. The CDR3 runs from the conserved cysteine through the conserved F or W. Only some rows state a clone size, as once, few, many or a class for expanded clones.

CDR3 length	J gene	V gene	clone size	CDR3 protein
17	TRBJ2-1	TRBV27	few	CASGHQTQGRLYNEQFF
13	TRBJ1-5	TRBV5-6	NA	CASSLGRGQPQHF
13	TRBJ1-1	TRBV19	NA	CASGGTGNTEAFF
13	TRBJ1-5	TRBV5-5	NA	CASSQNTNQPQHF
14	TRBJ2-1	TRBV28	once	CASNPGAGYNEQFF
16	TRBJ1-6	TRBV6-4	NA	CASSPGWAAGNSPLHF
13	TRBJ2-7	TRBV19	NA	CASSTGLPYEQYF
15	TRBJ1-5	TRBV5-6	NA	CASTLAGQMNQPQHF
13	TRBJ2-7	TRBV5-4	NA	CASSSHFSYEQYF
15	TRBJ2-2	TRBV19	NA	CASSTTGTGTGELFF
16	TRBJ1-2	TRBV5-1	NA	CASSLGTGGPNYGYTF